The entry that follows covers one TCR beta chain sequence. This record comes from a study of cytomegalovirus exposure and HLA in healthy donors. V lost 3 bases and J 4 bases, leaving 10 bases between the germline ends. The CDR3 has 14 residues. Germline-derived CDR1 and CDR2 are MNHEY and SMNVEV (reference sequence). The PCR employed 60 Vbeta primers together with 13 Jbeta primers. Sequencing was performed with immunoSEQ multiplex PCR; in TCRdb, only in-frame clones are kept and a portion is missing. This sample carries some 170,000 clones, less than 90% of them seen once, and the ten largest clones take around 4.1%.

The source of this sequence is a man aged 50-59 years in good health and CMV-seropositive. The gene calls are TRBV27 and TRBJ2-1, with D possibly matching TRBD2 (5 bases). The sequenced material came from PBMCs. The CDR3 protein is CASSFYGKYNEQFF. In DNA, the CDR3 is TGTGCCAGCAGTTTTTACGGGAAGTACAATGAGCAGTTCTTC.